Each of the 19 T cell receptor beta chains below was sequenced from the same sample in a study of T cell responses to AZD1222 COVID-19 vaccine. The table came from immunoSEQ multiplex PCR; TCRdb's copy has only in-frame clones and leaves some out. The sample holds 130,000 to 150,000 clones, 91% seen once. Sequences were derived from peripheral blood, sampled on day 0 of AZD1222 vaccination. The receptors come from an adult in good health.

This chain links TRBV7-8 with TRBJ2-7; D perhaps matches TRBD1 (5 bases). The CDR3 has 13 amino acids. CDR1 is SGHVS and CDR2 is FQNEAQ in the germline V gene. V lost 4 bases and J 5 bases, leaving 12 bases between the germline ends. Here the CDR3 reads CASSSRVLNEQYF. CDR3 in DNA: TGTGCCAGCAGCTCCAGGGTTCTCAACGAGCAGTACTTC.

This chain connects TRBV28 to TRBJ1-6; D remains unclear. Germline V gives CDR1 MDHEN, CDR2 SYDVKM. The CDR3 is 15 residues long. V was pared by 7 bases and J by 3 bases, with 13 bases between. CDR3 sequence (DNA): TGTGCCAGCACCCCCGTGGGCGGCTATAATTCACCCCTCCACTTT. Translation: CASTPVGGYNSPLHF.

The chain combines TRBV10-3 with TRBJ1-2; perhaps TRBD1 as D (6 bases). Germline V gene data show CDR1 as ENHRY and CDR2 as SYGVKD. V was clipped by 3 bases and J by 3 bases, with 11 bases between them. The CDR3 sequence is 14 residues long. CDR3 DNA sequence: TGTGCCATCAGTGAATCCAAGGGGGACTATGGCTACACCTTC. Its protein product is CAISESKGDYGYTF.

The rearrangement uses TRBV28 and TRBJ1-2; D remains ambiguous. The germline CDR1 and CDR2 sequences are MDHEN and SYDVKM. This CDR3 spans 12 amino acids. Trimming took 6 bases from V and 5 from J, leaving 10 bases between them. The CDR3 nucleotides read TGTGCCAGCAGGTCGACTTCTTATGGCTACACCTTC. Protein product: CASRSTSYGYTF.

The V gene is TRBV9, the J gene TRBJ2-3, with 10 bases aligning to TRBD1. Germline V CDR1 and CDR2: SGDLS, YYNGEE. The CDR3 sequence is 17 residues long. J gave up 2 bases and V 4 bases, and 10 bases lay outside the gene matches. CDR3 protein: CASSFTRDRGPTDTQYF. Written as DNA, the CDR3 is TGTGCCAGCAGCTTCACCCGGGACAGGGGCCCCACAGATACGCAGTATTTT.

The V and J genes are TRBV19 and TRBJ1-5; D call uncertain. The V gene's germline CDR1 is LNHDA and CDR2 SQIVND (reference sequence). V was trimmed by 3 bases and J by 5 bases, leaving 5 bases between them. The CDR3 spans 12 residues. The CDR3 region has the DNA TGTGCCAGTAGTATGATGGATCAGCCCCAGCATTTT. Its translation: CASSMMDQPQHF.

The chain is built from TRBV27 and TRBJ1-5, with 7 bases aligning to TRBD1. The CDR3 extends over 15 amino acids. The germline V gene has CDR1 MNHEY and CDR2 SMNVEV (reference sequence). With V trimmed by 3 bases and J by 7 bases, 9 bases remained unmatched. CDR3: CASSLASGGAQPQHF. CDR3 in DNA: TGTGCCAGCAGTTTGGCGTCAGGGGGTGCGCAGCCCCAGCATTTT.

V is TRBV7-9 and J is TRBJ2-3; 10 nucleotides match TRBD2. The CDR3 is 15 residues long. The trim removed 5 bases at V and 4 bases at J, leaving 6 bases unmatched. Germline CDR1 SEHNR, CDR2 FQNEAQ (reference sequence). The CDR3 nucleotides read TGTGCCAGCAGCCCTAGCGGGAGAGGCTCAGATACGCAGTATTTT. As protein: CASSPSGRGSDTQYF.

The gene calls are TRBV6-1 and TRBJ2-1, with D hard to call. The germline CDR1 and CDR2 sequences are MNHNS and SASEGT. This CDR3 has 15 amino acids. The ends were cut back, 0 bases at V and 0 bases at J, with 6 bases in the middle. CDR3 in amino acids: CASSEARSSYNEQFF. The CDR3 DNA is TGTGCCAGCAGTGAAGCGAGGAGCTCCTACAATGAGCAGTTCTTC.

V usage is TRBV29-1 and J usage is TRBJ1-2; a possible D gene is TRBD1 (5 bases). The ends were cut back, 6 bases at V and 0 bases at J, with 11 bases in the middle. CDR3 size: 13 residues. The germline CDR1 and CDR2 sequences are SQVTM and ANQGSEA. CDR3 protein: CSVPGQANYGYTF. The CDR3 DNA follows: TGCAGCGTCCCTGGACAAGCTAACTATGGCTACACCTTC.

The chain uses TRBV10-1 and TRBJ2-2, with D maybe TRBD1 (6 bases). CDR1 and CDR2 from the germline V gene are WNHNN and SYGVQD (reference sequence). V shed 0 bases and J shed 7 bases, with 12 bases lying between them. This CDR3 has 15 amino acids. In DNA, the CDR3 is TGCGCCAGCAGTGAGTCTTTATCAGGGGACGGGGAGCTGTTTTTT. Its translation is CASSESLSGDGELFF.

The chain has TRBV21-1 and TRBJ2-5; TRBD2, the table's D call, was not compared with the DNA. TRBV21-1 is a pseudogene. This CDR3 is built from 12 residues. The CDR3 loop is CASSKGGGTQYF. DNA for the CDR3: TGTGCCAGCAGCAAAGGGGGGGGGACCCAGTACTTC.

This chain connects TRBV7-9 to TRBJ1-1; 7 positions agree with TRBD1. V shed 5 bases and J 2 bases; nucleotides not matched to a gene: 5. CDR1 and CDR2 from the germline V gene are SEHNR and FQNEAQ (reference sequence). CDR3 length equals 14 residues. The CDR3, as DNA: TGTGCCAGCAGCCCGGGACAGAAAAACACTGAAGCTTTCTTT. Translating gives CASSPGQKNTEAFF.

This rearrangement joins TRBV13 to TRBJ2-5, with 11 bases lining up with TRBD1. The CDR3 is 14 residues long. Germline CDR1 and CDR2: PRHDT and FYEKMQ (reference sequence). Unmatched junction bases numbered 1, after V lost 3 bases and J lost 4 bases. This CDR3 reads CASSFGQGAETQYF. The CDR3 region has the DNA TGTGCCAGCAGCTTCGGACAGGGGGCAGAGACCCAGTACTTC.

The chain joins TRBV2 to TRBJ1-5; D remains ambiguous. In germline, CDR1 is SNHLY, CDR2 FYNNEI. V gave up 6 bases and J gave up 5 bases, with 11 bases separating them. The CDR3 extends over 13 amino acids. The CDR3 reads CASRKTSDQPQHF. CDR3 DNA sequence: TGTGCCAGCAGGAAAACAAGTGATCAGCCCCAGCATTTT.

CDR3 coding DNA: TGTGCCAGCAGCACTCTAGCGGGGGGAGTAGGCGAGCAGTACTTC. Its protein product is CASSTLAGGVGEQYF. V is TRBV11-2 and J is TRBJ2-7, with 11 bases identical to TRBD2. Per germline, CDR1 SGHAT and CDR2 FQNNGV. The ends lost 5 bases at V and 6 bases at J; junction bases unmatched: 9. The CDR3 contains 15 residues.

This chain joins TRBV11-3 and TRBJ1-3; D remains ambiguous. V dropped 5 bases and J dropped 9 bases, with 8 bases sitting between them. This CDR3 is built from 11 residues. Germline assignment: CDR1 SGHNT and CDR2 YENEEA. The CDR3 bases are TGTGCCAGCAGCCCTGGTAGCACCATATATTTT. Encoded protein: CASSPGSTIYF.

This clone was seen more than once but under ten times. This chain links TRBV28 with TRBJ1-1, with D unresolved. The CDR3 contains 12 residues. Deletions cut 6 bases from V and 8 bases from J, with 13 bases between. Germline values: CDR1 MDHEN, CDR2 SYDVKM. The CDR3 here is CASRHPDGEAFF. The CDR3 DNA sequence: TGTGCCAGCAGACACCCGGACGGCGAAGCTTTCTTT.

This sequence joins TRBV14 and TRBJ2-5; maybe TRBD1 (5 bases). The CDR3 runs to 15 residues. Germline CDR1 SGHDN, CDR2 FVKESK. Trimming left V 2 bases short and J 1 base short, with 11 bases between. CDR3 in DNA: TGTGCCAGCAGCCAAATGACAGATCTCCAAGAGACCCAGTACTTC. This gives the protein CASSQMTDLQETQYF.